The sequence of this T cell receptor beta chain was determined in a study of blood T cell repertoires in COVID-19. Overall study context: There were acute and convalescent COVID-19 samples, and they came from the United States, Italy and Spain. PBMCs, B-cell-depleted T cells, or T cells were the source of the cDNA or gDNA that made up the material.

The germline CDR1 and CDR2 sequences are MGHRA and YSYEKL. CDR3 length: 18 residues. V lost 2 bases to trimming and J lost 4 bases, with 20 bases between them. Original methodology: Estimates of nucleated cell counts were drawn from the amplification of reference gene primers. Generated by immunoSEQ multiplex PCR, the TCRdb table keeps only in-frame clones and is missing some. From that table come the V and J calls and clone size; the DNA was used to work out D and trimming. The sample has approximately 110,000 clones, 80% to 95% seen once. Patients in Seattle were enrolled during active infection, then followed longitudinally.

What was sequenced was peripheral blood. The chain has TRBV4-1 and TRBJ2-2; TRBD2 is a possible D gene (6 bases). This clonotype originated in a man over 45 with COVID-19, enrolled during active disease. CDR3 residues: CASSQRVPPGLGTGELFF. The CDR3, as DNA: TGCGCCAGCAGCCAAAGGGTGCCTCCGGGACTTGGCACCGGGGAGCTGTTTTTT.